This passage covers 28 T cell receptor beta chains from one sample sequenced in a study of Ad26.COV2.S vaccination and SARS-CoV-2 variants. Treatment of the sample: around 19 received Ad26.COV2.S at low or high dose, single or two shots; 5 received placebo; per-sample allocation not given. Repertoires come from day 63 after the first vaccine or placebo injection. The table came from immunoSEQ multiplex PCR; TCRdb's copy has only in-frame clones and leaves some out. Found here are 290,000 or so clones, more than 75% of them singletons; the top ten hold over 2.5%. The source material was peripheral blood, sampled in a trial of Ad26.COV2.S vaccine versus placebo. The receptors here all came from a person between 18 and 65 years old who received the Ad26.COV2.S COVID-19 vaccine or a placebo.

The chain links TRBV7-9 to TRBJ2-7; no clear D. V shed 5 bases and J shed 3 bases, with 8 bases lying between them. There are 12 residues in the CDR3. Germline assignment: CDR1 SEHNR and CDR2 FQNEAQ (reference sequence). The CDR3 sequence is CASSRTSYEQYF. CDR3 nucleotide sequence: TGTGCCAGCAGCCGCACAAGCTACGAGCAGTACTTC.

The chain joins TRBV6-4 to TRBJ2-3, with 7 bases fitting TRBD2. This CDR3 has 14 residues. Per germline, CDR1 MRHNA and CDR2 SNTAGT. V gave up 3 bases and J gave up 4 bases; unmatched junction bases: 4. This CDR3 is CASSETGGADTQYF. The CDR3 nucleotides read TGTGCCAGCAGTGAAACGGGAGGCGCAGATACGCAGTATTTT.

V gene TRBV7-8 combines with J gene TRBJ2-3, with 9 bases identical to TRBD1. The CDR3 runs 17 residues. With V trimmed by 1 base and J by 4 bases, 9 bases remained unmatched. The germline CDR1 and CDR2 sequences are SGHVS and FQNEAQ. The CDR3: CASSLVQGQGRPDTQYF. The CDR3 nucleotides are TGTGCCAGCAGCTTAGTTCAGGGACAGGGTCGTCCAGATACGCAGTATTTT.

This rearrangement joins TRBV6-5 to TRBJ2-1; D is uncertain. CDR1 is MNHEY and CDR2 is SVGAGI in the germline V gene. Trimming pared 8 bases from V and 4 bases from J, leaving 3 bases between. The CDR3 extends over 10 amino acids. CDR3 nucleotides: TGTGCCAGCGGATACAATGAGCAGTTCTTC. It specifies CASGYNEQFF.

The rearrangement links TRBV4-2 to TRBJ2-5; D is unresolved. The CDR3 spans 15 residues. Trimming shortened V by 0 bases and J by 2 bases, and 10 bases separated the two germline ends. Germline values: CDR1 LGHNA, CDR2 YNFKEQ. CDR3 loop: CASSQDINRQETQYF. DNA of the CDR3: TGTGCCAGCAGCCAAGATATAAACAGACAAGAGACCCAGTACTTC.

V is TRBV7-8 and J is TRBJ2-5, with TRBD1 matching over 10 bases. This CDR3 has 15 amino acids. V lost 6 bases and J lost 4; bases outside the gene matches: 8. Germline V gene data show CDR1 as SGHVS and CDR2 as FQNEAQ. The CDR3 protein is CASRPPGQGRETQYF. CDR3 nucleotides: TGTGCCAGCAGGCCGCCGGGACAGGGGAGAGAGACCCAGTACTTC.

The CDR3 region has the DNA TGCGCCAGCAGCTTGACTAGCGGGAGGGACTACGGCACAGATACGCAGTATTTT. It translates to CASSLTSGRDYGTDTQYF. J is TRBJ2-3 and V is TRBV5-1; 13 bases are a match to TRBD2. Germline V CDR1 and CDR2: SGHRS, YFSETQ. The CDR3 sequence is 18 residues long. J lost 1 base, V lost 1 base, and 6 bases had no gene match.

This clone was counted a few times. The chain couples TRBV6-4 to TRBJ1-5, with a tentative D call TRBD1 (5 bases). The CDR3 sequence is 13 residues long. In germline, CDR1 is MRHNA, CDR2 SNTAGT. V gave up 4 bases and J gave up 7 bases, with 11 bases separating them. Here the CDR3 reads CASSGERGQPQHF. DNA for the CDR3: TGTGCCAGCAGTGGCGAGCGGGGCCAGCCCCAGCATTTT.

Here the CDR3 reads CASRGRGYGYTF. As DNA, the CDR3 is TGCGCCAGCAGGGGGCGCGGCTATGGCTACACCTTC. This chain joins TRBV4-1 and TRBJ1-2; tentatively, D is TRBD1 (5 bases). The CDR3 loop spans 12 amino acids. Germline V gene data show CDR1 as MGHRA and CDR2 as YSYEKL. V was pared by 6 bases and J by 4 bases, with 9 bases between.

The V gene is TRBV6-2 or TRBV6-3, the J gene TRBJ2-1; 7 bases match TRBD1. The CDR3 has 15 residues. The V segment lost 6 bases and the J segment 2 bases; nucleotides outside the gene matches: 7. Germline V CDR1 and CDR2: MNHEY, SVGEGT. The CDR3 reads CASSYTGVAYNEQFF. The CDR3 DNA reads as TGTGCCAGCAGCTATACAGGGGTGGCCTACAATGAGCAGTTCTTC.

The chain carries TRBV5-4 and TRBJ2-5, with 7 bases matching TRBD2. Germline values: CDR1 SGHNT, CDR2 YYREEE (reference sequence). Trimming cost V 4 bases and J 3 bases; bases outside gene matches: 6. The CDR3 runs 14 residues. CDR3 DNA: TGTGCCAGCAGCAGTCTAGCGGAAAAAGAGACCCAGTACTTC. Encoded protein: CASSSLAEKETQYF.

This chain uses TRBV7-2 with TRBJ1-1; no clear D gene. CDR1 and CDR2 from the germline V gene are SGHTA and FQGNSA. Trimming stripped 5 bases from V and 2 bases from J, with 15 bases between. The CDR3 runs 15 residues. The CDR3, as DNA: TGTGCCAGCAGCCCCCGTGGAGGAGGCAACACTGAAGCTTTCTTT. Translating gives CASSPRGGGNTEAFF.

CDR3 DNA sequence: TGTGCCAGCAGCTATGGTCGAGATTTCGCGGCTTTCTTT. Translation gives CASSYGRDFAAFF. The chain has TRBV13 and TRBJ1-1; unclear D gene. Trimming took off 4 bases at V and 11 bases at J, with 17 bases between the two ends. Germline CDR1 is PRHDT and CDR2 is FYEKMQ (reference sequence). The CDR3 has 13 residues. Full variable domain (remainder filled in from reference TRBV13 and TRBJ1-1): AAGVIQSPRHLIKEKRETATLKCYPIPRHDTVYWYQQGPGQDPQFLISFYEKMQSDKGSIPDRFSAQQFSDYHSELNMSSLELGDSALYFCASSYGRDFAAFFGQGTRLTVV.

This clone has a single count. The chain carries TRBV4-1 and TRBJ1-4, with TRBD1 matching 8 bases. This CDR3 contains 19 residues. Germline CDR1 MGHRA, CDR2 YSYEKL. J was trimmed by 5 bases and V by 0 bases; bases with no gene match: 14. The CDR3, as DNA: TGCGCCAGCAGCCAAGAGTCGCAGGGGGCGGGACCCTACAATGAAAAACTGTTTTTT. This sequence encodes CASSQESQGAGPYNEKLFF.

The chain carries TRBV7-2 and TRBJ2-2, with 7 bases fitting TRBD1. Germline CDR1 reads SGHTA; CDR2 reads FQGNSA. Losses at the gene ends were 5 bases for V and 5 bases for J; bases not matched to a gene: 11. This CDR3 comprises 16 residues. The CDR3 reads CASSPRVTTGTGELFF. The CDR3 nucleotides read TGTGCCAGCAGCCCAAGAGTGACGACAGGGACCGGGGAGCTGTTTTTT. The entire variable domain, with the rest obtained from reference TRBV7-2 and TRBJ2-2, is as follows: GAGVSQSPSNKVTEKGKDVELRCDPISGHTALYWYRQSLGQGLEFLIYFQGNSAPDKSGLPSDRFSAERTGGSVSTLTIQRTQQEDSAVYLCASSPRVTTGTGELFFGEGSRLTVL.

This clone was detected only a few times. The V and J genes are TRBV25-1 and TRBJ1-1; TRBD1 is a possible D gene (5 bases). Germline CDR1 MGHDK, CDR2 SYGVNS. The CDR3 contains 15 residues. Trimming shortened V by 2 bases and J by 0 bases, and 10 bases separated the two germline ends. The CDR3 nucleotides read TGTGCCAGCAGTGAAGGACACTCAATGAACACTGAAGCTTTCTTT. It codes for CASSEGHSMNTEAFF. Together with reference TRBV25-1 and TRBJ1-1, the CDR3 gives the full variable domain: EADIYQTPRYLVIGTGKKITLECSQTMGHDKMYWYQQDPGMELHLIHYSYGVNSTEKGDLSSESTVSRIRTEHFPLTLESARPSHTSQYLCASSEGHSMNTEAFFGQGTRLTVV.

CDR3 DNA: TGTGCCAGCAGTTTGGATTTGAACTCACCCCTCCACTTT. It specifies CASSLDLNSPLHF. The gene calls are TRBV12-3 or TRBV12-4 and TRBJ1-6; the D is unclear. This CDR3 spans 13 amino acids. Trimming removed 3 bases at V and 10 bases at J, with 10 bases between.

V is TRBV13 and J is TRBJ1-3, with 7 nucleotides matching TRBD1. CDR3 length: 15 amino acids. CDR1 and CDR2 from the germline V gene are PRHDT and FYEKMQ (reference sequence). The trim removed 5 bases at V and 6 bases at J, leaving 10 bases unmatched. The CDR3 nucleotides read TGTGCCAGCAGCCCACTCACAGGGGAGCCAAACACCATATATTTT. This codes for CASSPLTGEPNTIYF.

The chain joins TRBV27 to TRBJ2-2; 7 nucleotides align to TRBD1. Germline CDR1 is MNHEY and CDR2 is SMNVEV (reference sequence). V shed 6 bases, J shed 4 bases, and the junction held 8 bases outside the gene matches. The length of the CDR3 is 15 residues. Here the CDR3 reads CASSRQGLPTGELFF. CDR3 bases: TGTGCCAGCAGCCGACAGGGCCTCCCCACCGGGGAGCTGTTTTTT.

The chain employs TRBV7-9 and TRBJ1-2; D unclear. V was pared by 3 bases and J by 8 bases, with 4 bases between. Germline CDR1 and CDR2: SEHNR and FQNEAQ (reference sequence). The CDR3 has 10 amino acids. Here the CDR3 DNA reads TGTGCCAGCAGCTTGCTCGGCTACACCTTC. This codes for CASSLLGYTF.

This chain connects TRBV4-2 to TRBJ1-4, with 8 nucleotides matching TRBD1. Germline CDR1 is LGHNA and CDR2 is YNFKEQ. V shed 1 base and J 4 bases; nucleotides not matched to a gene: 8. CDR3 length equals 17 residues. The CDR3 nucleotides are TGTGCCAGCAGCCAAGTCCCGGGACAGGATATTAATGAAAAACTGTTTTTT. Its translation is CASSQVPGQDINEKLFF.

The chain joins TRBV6-2 or TRBV6-3 to TRBJ2-7; D is unresolved. CDR1 and CDR2 (germline): MNHEY, SVGEGT. V lost 6 bases and J 6 bases, leaving 12 bases between the germline ends. This CDR3 is 12 amino acids long. CDR3 loop: CASSVGVGEQYF. The CDR3 DNA reads TGTGCCAGCAGCGTTGGGGTTGGCGAGCAGTACTTC.

The V call is TRBV6-4, the J call TRBJ1-3, with 7 bases matching TRBD1. CDR1 is MRHNA and CDR2 is SNTAGT in the germline V gene. This CDR3 is built from 15 residues. After removal of 4 bases from V and 9 bases from J, the junction contained 12 bases not matched to a gene. CDR3 protein: CASSGTGDRGGTIYF. As DNA, the CDR3 is TGTGCCAGCAGTGGAACAGGGGATAGGGGGGGCACCATATATTTT.

This chain connects TRBV5-6 to TRBJ2-5; D is perhaps TRBD2 (6 bases). Germline loops: CDR1 SGHDT, CDR2 YYEEEE. V was trimmed by 0 bases and J by 3 bases, leaving 18 bases between them. The CDR3 contains 17 residues. The CDR3 DNA reads TGTGCCAGCAGCTTGGCGTTGGGACTTACAACGGAAGAGACCCAGTACTTC. Protein: CASSLALGLTTEETQYF. The full variable domain, its missing parts supplied by reference TRBV5-6 and TRBJ2-5, is DAGVTQSPTHLIKTRGQQVTLRCSPKSGHDTVSWYQQALGQGPQFIFQYYEEEERQRGNFPDRFSGHQFPNYSSELNVNALLLGDSALYLCASSLALGLTTEETQYFGPGTRLLVL.

The chain is built from TRBV11-2 and TRBJ1-5, with TRBD1 as a possible D gene (5 bases). Germline CDR1 is SGHAT and CDR2 is FQNNGV. Trimming stripped 4 bases from V and 4 bases from J, with 8 bases between. There are 13 residues in the CDR3. CDR3 loop: CASSSTVNQPQHF. CDR3 DNA: TGTGCCAGCAGCTCGACAGTAAATCAGCCCCAGCATTTT.

The J gene is TRBJ2-1, the V gene TRBV29-1, with unresolved D. Per the germline V gene, CDR1 is SQVTM and CDR2 is ANQGSEA. With 4 bases removed from V and 4 bases from J, the gap between germline ends came to 8 bases. The CDR3 contains 12 residues. This CDR3 is CSVASGYNEQFF. CDR3 DNA sequence: TGCAGCGTTGCATCAGGATACAATGAGCAGTTCTTC.

A remark on this clone: This same CDR3 is encoded by further DNA sequences in the sample. The genes are TRBV5-1 and TRBJ2-1; 9 bases are a match to TRBD2. This CDR3 has 15 amino acids. V trimming: 1 base; J trimming: 4 bases; junction bases outside the gene matches: 3. CDR1 is SGHRS and CDR2 is YFSETQ in the germline V gene. CDR3 bases: TGCGCCAGCAGCTTGCTAGCGGGATCGTACAATGAGCAGTTCTTC. Protein product: CASSLLAGSYNEQFF. Combining the CDR3 with reference TRBV5-1 and TRBJ2-1 gives the whole variable domain KAGVTQTPRYLIKTRGQQVTLSCSPISGHRSVSWYQQTPGQGLQFLFEYFSETQRNKGNFPGRFSGRQFSNSRSEMNVSTLELGDSALYLCASSLLAGSYNEQFFGPGTRLTVL.

The count of this clone is one. The chain carries TRBV5-1 and TRBJ2-1, with 9 nucleotides matching TRBD2. Germline values: CDR1 SGHRS, CDR2 YFSETQ. The CDR3 is 16 residues long. Germline trimming cut 4 bases from V and 9 bases from J; bases unmatched to any gene: 14. The CDR3 bases are TGCGCCAGCAGCCCCCTGGGGGCTAGCGGGAATGGTGAGCAGTTCTTC. This encodes CASSPLGASGNGEQFF.